Below are 28 T cell receptor beta chains sequenced from a single sample in a study of T cells in Graves' hyperthyroidism and ophthalmopathy. RNA transcripts yielded amplified TCR beta CDR3 regions. The HTBI primer set served for first-round RT-PCR of the TCR CDR3. TCRdb reprocessed the multiplex PCR reads with MiXCR, giving one entry per CDR3 protein. Of 350,000 to 400,000 distinct CDR3 sequences listed, approximately 18% are singletons. What was sequenced was blood. The source of these receptors is a young man with Graves' ophthalmopathy.

This clonotype was detected many times. The V call is TRBV7-2, the J call TRBJ2-7, with 10 positions matching TRBD1. Germline V gene sequence: CDR1 SGHTA, CDR2 FQGNSA. V lost 1 base and J lost 5; bases outside the gene matches: 5. The CDR3 spans 15 residues. CDR3 sequence reads: CASSLDGTGANEQYF. The CDR3 DNA reads TGTGCCAGCAGCTTAGACGGGACAGGGGCCAACGAGCAGTACTTC.

This clonotype has more than one count but fewer than ten. This sequence joins TRBV28 and TRBJ1-1, with TRBD1 as a possible D gene (6 bases). The length of the CDR3 is 13 residues. V lost 5 bases, J lost 5 bases, and 12 bases lay in between. CDR1 MDHEN and CDR2 SYDVKM come from the germline V gene. CDR3 protein: CASSTYRETEAFF. The CDR3, as DNA: TGTGCCAGCAGTACTTACAGGGAGACTGAAGCTTTCTTT.

At least ten counts were recorded for this clonotype. The chain employs TRBV2 and TRBJ2-5; 14 bases line up with TRBD2. Germline CDR1 SNHLY, CDR2 FYNNEI. With V trimmed by 5 bases and J by 4 bases, 3 bases remained unmatched. The CDR3 is 15 residues long. The CDR3 nucleotides read TGTGCCAGCAGTAAGACTAGCGGGAGGGGAGAGACCCAGTACTTC. The encoded protein is CASSKTSGRGETQYF.

In its sample, this clonotype was seen many times. This chain links TRBV20-1 with TRBJ1-2; TRBD1 might be the D (5 bases). V lost 4 bases, J lost 6 bases, and 15 bases lay in between. This CDR3 has 13 amino acids. Germline CDR1 reads DFQATT; CDR2 reads SNEGSKA (reference sequence). The CDR3 spells CSATGKGRDGYTF. The CDR3 DNA sequence: TGCAGTGCTACCGGGAAGGGGCGAGATGGCTACACCTTC.

The table lists this clonotype with many counts. V gene TRBV28 combines with J gene TRBJ2-7; no reliable D call. The CDR3 loop spans 15 amino acids. In germline, CDR1 is MDHEN, CDR2 SYDVKM. V dropped 7 bases and J dropped 2 bases, with 18 bases sitting between them. CDR3 loop: CASTPGAETPYEQYF. CDR3 coding DNA: TGTGCCAGCACCCCTGGCGCAGAGACCCCCTACGAGCAGTACTTC.

This clonotype was counted at least ten times. The V call is TRBV5-1, the J call TRBJ2-7; TRBD2 aligns across 8 bases. V dropped 4 bases and J dropped 0; count of bases not matched to a gene: 6. The CDR3 length is 15 residues. Germline CDR1 is SGHRS and CDR2 is YFSETQ. In DNA form, the CDR3 reads TGCGCCAGCAGCCTGGGCAGCGGGAGCTCCTACGAGCAGTACTTC. Its translation: CASSLGSGSSYEQYF.

The rearrangement links TRBV20-1 to TRBJ2-7, with 8 positions matching TRBD2. The junction had 4 bases not matched to a gene; V was cut back by 0 bases and J by 0 bases. Looked up from germline, CDR1 is DFQATT and CDR2 is SNEGSKA (reference sequence). The CDR3 sequence is 15 residues long. CDR3 loop: CSARDLGTSSYEQYF. The DNA for the CDR3 is TGCAGTGCTAGAGATCTGGGGACTAGCTCCTACGAGCAGTACTTC.

The gene calls are TRBV2 and TRBJ2-7; D unclear. Trimming took 2 bases from V and 0 from J, leaving 11 bases between them. Per the germline V gene, CDR1 is SNHLY and CDR2 is FYNNEI. CDR3 length: 15 amino acids. The CDR3 DNA is TGTGCCAGCAGTGAAAAGGCCCCGTCCTCCTACGAGCAGTACTTC. It encodes CASSEKAPSSYEQYF.

This clonotype appeared many times. This sequence joins TRBV6-6 and TRBJ1-2; tentatively, D is TRBD1 (5 bases). The CDR3 is made up of 15 amino acids. V was cut by 0 bases and J by 6 bases, with 14 bases left in between. Germline V gene sequence: CDR1 MNHNY, CDR2 SVGAGI (reference sequence). The CDR3 sequence: CASSYSDEGRDGYTF. CDR3 sequence (DNA): TGTGCCAGCAGTTACTCGGATGAGGGACGAGATGGCTACACCTTC.

The chain carries TRBV20-1 and TRBJ2-3; TRBD2 agrees at 9 bases. V lost 2 bases, J lost 0 bases, and 6 bases stayed unmatched. Germline V gene data show CDR1 as DFQATT and CDR2 as SNEGSKA (reference sequence). The CDR3 spans 16 residues. Here the CDR3 DNA reads TGCAGTGCTAGAATCGTGCGGGGGGGGAGCACAGATACGCAGTATTTT. Its translation is CSARIVRGGSTDTQYF.

V is TRBV4-2 and J is TRBJ2-7; TRBD1 matches 10 bases. The J segment lost 3 bases and the V segment lost 3 bases, leaving 8 bases of the junction unmatched. The germline gives CDR1 LGHNA, CDR2 YNFKEQ. The CDR3 has 16 amino acids. CDR3 amino acids: CASSHDSTGGYYEQYF. In nucleotides, the CDR3 is TGTGCCAGCAGCCACGATTCGACAGGGGGCTACTACGAGCAGTACTTC.

The V and J genes are TRBV7-9 and TRBJ2-2; either TRBD1 or TRBD2 may supply D (5 bases each). Trimming left V 10 bases short and J 1 base short, with 13 bases between. CDR1 is SEHNR, CDR2 FQNEAQ, per germline (reference sequence). The length of the CDR3 is 14 residues. The CDR3 sequence: CAISGAGNTGELFF. The CDR3, as DNA: TGTGCCATCTCCGGGGCGGGGAACACCGGGGAGCTGTTTTTT. Using reference TRBV7-9 and TRBJ2-2 for the parts outside the CDR3, the full variable domain is DTGVSQNPRHKITKRGQNVTFRCDPISEHNRLYWYRQTLGQGPEFLTYFQNEAQLEKSRLLSDRFSAERPKGSFSTLEIQRTEQGDSAMYLCAISGAGNTGELFFGEGSRLTVL.

Only one count was recorded for this clonotype. This may arise from a read error, as a much more abundant clone is one base away. The chain is built from TRBV20-1 and TRBJ1-6; TRBD1 matches 7 bases. From germline, CDR1 is DFQATT and CDR2 SNEGSKA (reference sequence). The CDR3 extends over 13 amino acids. CDR3 in amino acids: CSARGTVNSPPHF. In DNA, the CDR3 is TGCAGTGCTAGGGGGACAGTTAATTCACCCCCCCACTTT.

The sample holds many counts of this clonotype. The chain joins TRBV20-1 to TRBJ2-7; D is undetermined. V lost 6 bases, J lost 4 bases, and 16 bases lay in between. Per germline, CDR1 DFQATT and CDR2 SNEGSKA (reference sequence). The CDR3 spans 13 residues. For the CDR3, the DNA is TGCAGTGCCAGCCCTCCGGACGGATACGAGCAGTACTTC. Translation gives CSASPPDGYEQYF.

J is TRBJ2-2 and V is TRBV4-1, with 11 positions matching TRBD2. V was pared by 1 base and J by 0 bases, with 10 bases of the junction left unmatched. CDR1 MGHRA and CDR2 YSYEKL come from the germline V gene. CDR3 length: 20 residues. CDR3 protein: CASSQVGLAGGQSNTGELFF. For the CDR3, the DNA is TGCGCCAGCAGCCAAGTAGGGCTAGCGGGGGGACAATCGAACACCGGGGAGCTGTTTTTT.

This chain connects TRBV25-1 to TRBJ2-2, with 8 bases identical to TRBD1. V dropped 4 bases and J dropped 4; count of bases not matched to a gene: 5. CDR1 is MGHDK and CDR2 is SYGVNS in the germline V gene. CDR3 length: 15 residues. The CDR3, as DNA: TGTGCCAGCAGTGTTAGGACAGGGAGCACCGGGGAGCTGTTTTTT. The encoded protein is CASSVRTGSTGELFF.

This clonotype appeared a few times. The V gene is TRBV27, the J gene TRBJ2-1; TRBD2 agrees at 13 bases. Germline-derived CDR1 and CDR2 are MNHEY and SMNVEV (reference sequence). With 6 bases clipped from V and 7 bases from J, the junction kept 18 bases outside the gene matches. The CDR3 is made up of 19 amino acids. CDR3 DNA: TGTGCCAGCAGGAAAGCAACCCTGACTAGCGGGAGGATAAGGAATGAGCAGTTCTTC. This sequence encodes CASRKATLTSGRIRNEQFF.

This clonotype was seen many times. The genes are TRBV6-5 and TRBJ1-1; 9 bases fit TRBD1. Germline V gene data show CDR1 as MNHEY and CDR2 as SVGAGI. Unmatched junction bases numbered 9, after V lost 5 bases and J lost 5 bases. The CDR3 is 15 amino acids. CDR3 amino acids: CASSISGTGNTEAFF. CDR3 DNA sequence: TGTGCCAGCAGTATCTCCGGGACAGGGAATACTGAAGCTTTCTTT.

Only a few counts were recorded for this clonotype. The V gene is TRBV6-1, the J gene TRBJ1-5; no clear D gene. Per the germline V gene, CDR1 is MNHNS and CDR2 is SASEGT. V was shortened by 4 bases and J by 5 bases, with 9 bases between the two germline ends. CDR3 length equals 13 residues. CDR3 residues: CASSVQDHQPQHF. The CDR3 nucleotides are TGTGCCAGCAGTGTCCAGGACCATCAGCCCCAGCATTTT.

This chain uses TRBV20-1 with TRBJ2-7, with a weak D call TRBD2 (8 bases). The CDR3 has 18 amino acids. Germline V gene sequence: CDR1 DFQATT, CDR2 SNEGSKA (reference sequence). V was cut by 3 bases and J by 4 bases, with 28 bases left in between. CDR3 residues: CSARGPGGKRGPSYEQYF. In DNA, the CDR3 is TGCAGTGCTAGGGGGCCAGGGGGTAAGCGGGGGCCATCGTACGAGCAGTACTTC.

This clonotype was seen more than once but under ten times. V and J are TRBV24-1 and TRBJ2-1; possibly TRBD1 or TRBD2 for D (5 bases each). The CDR3 runs 16 residues. V was trimmed by 4 bases and J by 7 bases, leaving 19 bases between them. Germline CDR1 KGHDR, CDR2 SFDVKD. CDR3 DNA: TGTGCCACCAGTGACCCGGGACGGACGACTGTGAATGAGCAGTTCTTC. This encodes CATSDPGRTTVNEQFF.

This clonotype was detected only a few times. A much larger clone sits a single nucleotide away, making a read error possible. The V gene is TRBV12-3 or TRBV12-4, the J gene TRBJ2-1; D ambiguous. V gave up 2 bases and J gave up 6 bases, with 11 bases separating them. The CDR3 is 14 amino acids. The CDR3 region has the DNA TGTGCCAGCAGTTTATCAAGAAAAGGCAATGAGCAGTTCTTC. Its translation is CASSLSRKGNEQFF.

At least ten counts were recorded for this clonotype. The V and J genes are TRBV19 and TRBJ2-1; D is tentatively TRBD1 or TRBD2 (6 bases each). This CDR3 contains 15 residues. CDR1 is LNHDA, CDR2 SQIVND, per germline (reference sequence). The V and J ends lost 5 bases and 4 bases respectively, with 15 bases between them. In nucleotides, the CDR3 is TGTGCCAGTAGTGTATCCGGGGGCTCTTACAATGAGCAGTTCTTC. This gives the protein CASSVSGGSYNEQFF.

This clonotype was found many times. The J gene is TRBJ2-7, the V gene TRBV20-1; no clear D. The ends were cut back, 6 bases at V and 0 bases at J, with 15 bases in the middle. The germline CDR1 and CDR2 sequences are DFQATT and SNEGSKA (reference sequence). The CDR3 sequence is 14 residues long. CDR3 sequence reads: CSAKGPKSSYEQYF. The CDR3 DNA reads TGCAGTGCCAAAGGACCCAAGAGCTCCTACGAGCAGTACTTC.

This clonotype was observed many times. The genes are TRBV7-8 and TRBJ2-7; tentatively, D is TRBD2 (5 bases). The CDR3 covers 17 residues. The germline V gene encodes CDR1 SGHVS and CDR2 FQNEAQ. V gave up 4 bases and J gave up 0 bases, with 19 bases separating them. CDR3 nucleotide sequence: TGTGCCAGCAGCTCTCGGCGGGTAATAATTAGCTCCTACGAGCAGTACTTC. Translating gives CASSSRRVIISSYEQYF.

V gene TRBV11-2 combines with J gene TRBJ1-1; D gene uncertain. In germline, CDR1 is SGHAT, CDR2 FQNNGV. This CDR3 is 13 amino acids long. Trimming removed 1 base from V and 6 bases from J, with 9 bases in between. The CDR3 DNA sequence: TGTGCCAGCAGCTTAGGCCAAGGGCCTGAAGCTTTCTTT. Translated: CASSLGQGPEAFF.

The chain uses TRBV7-9 and TRBJ2-7; 11 bases line up with TRBD2. Unmatched junction bases numbered 13, after V lost 6 bases and J lost 3 bases. Looked up from germline, CDR1 is SEHNR and CDR2 is FQNEAQ (reference sequence). This CDR3 has 17 amino acids. The CDR3 nucleotides are TGTGCCAGCAGTCGGGACTCTAGCGGGGGGCGGATCTACGAGCAGTACTTC. It yields the protein CASSRDSSGGRIYEQYF.

The table lists this clonotype with many counts. J is TRBJ1-1 and V is TRBV6-1; D perhaps matches TRBD1 (6 bases). This CDR3 comprises 14 residues. Germline V lookup: CDR1 MNHNS, CDR2 SASEGT. The germline V and J ends were trimmed by 5 bases and 1 base, with 11 bases remaining between them. The CDR3 DNA follows: TGTGCCAGCAGTTACAGGGTGGGGAACACTGAAGCTTTCTTT. This gives the protein CASSYRVGNTEAFF.